This T cell receptor beta chain originates from a study of Graves' ophthalmopathy and Graves' hyperthyroidism. This clonotype has just a few counts. TCR beta CDR3 regions were amplified from RNA transcripts. First-round RT-PCR relied on HTBI primers, and a second-round multiplex PCR came next. One entry per CDR3 protein results from TCRdb running MiXCR on the multiplex PCR reads. The data contain hundreds of thousands of distinct CDR3 sequences, 35% to 50% of them singletons. The CDR3 is 15 amino acids. Trimming left V 6 bases short and J 0 bases short, with 14 bases between. This TCR came from an adult man with Graves' ophthalmopathy. V usage is TRBV12-3 or TRBV12-4 and J usage is TRBJ2-5, with D possibly matching TRBD2 (5 bases). The sample was peripheral blood. The DNA for the CDR3 is TGTGCCAGCAGCCCCAGCACGGGGAACCAAGAGACCCAGTACTTC. Protein: CASSPSTGNQETQYF.